What follows describes a single T cell receptor beta chain. TCRdb's copy holds only in-frame clones and misses some; the assay was immunoSEQ multiplex PCR. The sample yields fewer than 130,000 clones, roughly 89% seen once. The sample comes from a study of OX40 agonist ivuxolimab in advanced cancers. Overall study: The study enrolled dose-escalation patients with hepatocellular carcinoma, melanoma, renal cell or head and neck cancer.

V was shortened by 0 bases and J by 7 bases, with 15 bases between the two germline ends. The CDR3 runs to 16 residues. Germline loops: CDR1 LGHNA, CDR2 YSLEER. If patients had autoimmune disease history or systemic immunosuppression, they were excluded. The chain recombines TRBV4-3 with TRBJ2-2; D possibly corresponds to TRBD2 (5 bases). Material: CD4+ or CD8+ T cells sorted from blood, obtained in a trial of the OX40 agonist ivuxolimab. This clonotype originated in an adult with an advanced solid tumor such as melanoma, head and neck, liver or kidney cancer. This CDR3 reads CASSQDLEGKGGELFF. The CDR3 DNA sequence: TGCGCCAGCAGCCAAGATCTTGAGGGAAAGGGCGGGGAGCTGTTTTTT.